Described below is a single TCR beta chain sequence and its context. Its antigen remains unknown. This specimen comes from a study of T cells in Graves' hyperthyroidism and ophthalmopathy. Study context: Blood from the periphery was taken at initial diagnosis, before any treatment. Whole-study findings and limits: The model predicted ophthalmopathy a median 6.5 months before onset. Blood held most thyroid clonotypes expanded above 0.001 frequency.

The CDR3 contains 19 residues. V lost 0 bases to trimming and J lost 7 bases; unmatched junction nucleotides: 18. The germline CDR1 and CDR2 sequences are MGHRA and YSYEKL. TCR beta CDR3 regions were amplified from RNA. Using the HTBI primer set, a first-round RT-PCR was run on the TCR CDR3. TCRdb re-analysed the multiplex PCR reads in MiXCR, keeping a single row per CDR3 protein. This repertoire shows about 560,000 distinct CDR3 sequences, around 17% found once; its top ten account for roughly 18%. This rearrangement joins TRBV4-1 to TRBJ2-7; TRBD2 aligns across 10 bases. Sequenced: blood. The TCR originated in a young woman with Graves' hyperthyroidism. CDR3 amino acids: CASSQEQASGSRWRREQYF. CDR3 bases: TGCGCCAGCAGCCAAGAGCAGGCTAGCGGGAGTCGCTGGCGGCGTGAGCAGTACTTC.